This TCR beta chain was sequenced for a study of regulatory T cells in long-lasting Graves disease. Study overall: The study counted Graves' disease as persistent given over 5 years of antithyroid drugs and positive TSH receptor antibodies.

Time point indicated: persistent/refractory GD, antithyroid drugs over 5 years with positive TRAb. The authors made the TCR library using RNA they extracted from PBMCs. Germline loops: CDR1 SEHNR, CDR2 FQNEAQ (reference sequence). The CDR3 covers 14 residues. J was trimmed by 2 bases and V by 3 bases; bases with no gene match: 4. The TCR beta library used iRepertoire HTBI primers with Arm-PCR amplification of CDR3. TCRdb called the multiplex PCR reads again in MiXCR, with one record for every CDR3 protein. The data show hundreds of thousands of distinct CDR3 sequences, 15% to 20% seen once. Study results and caveats: Patients with persistent Graves' had lower TCR diversity than newly diagnosed patients. Those with persistent disease had in common more public clonotypes (about 2,500) than new patients (approximately 970).

In regard to this clonotype: Its specificity is unknown. A much bigger clone sits one base away, suggesting this may be a read error.

The gene calls are TRBV7-9 and TRBJ2-7, with 7 bases that match TRBD1. This TCR came from a female donor with Graves disease. The sequenced sample was peripheral blood mononuclear cells (PBMCs), obtained when the disease was refractory, from a patient treated with antithyroid drugs. The CDR3 region is CASSFGDRAYEQYF. DNA for the CDR3: TGTGCCAGCAGCTTCGGGGACAGAGCCTACGAGCAGTACTTC.